A selection of T cell receptor beta chains follows, all from one sample in a study of T cell responses to AZD1222 COVID-19 vaccine. The repertoire was sequenced with immunoSEQ multiplex PCR; TCRdb's copy has only in-frame clones and lacks some. Of some 100,000 clones listed, about 88% are singletons. The sequencing here drew on peripheral blood, taken on day 0 of AZD1222 vaccination. The receptors were gathered from an adult in good health. Both conserved end residues are part of each CDR3. A D gene is named only where the DNA matches it firmly. Not all rows give a size; the values are once, few, many and, for expanded clones, a class.

V	D	size	J	CDR3	DNA
TRBV11-3	TRBD1	few	TRBJ1-1	CASSPRDRGRRLAFF	TGTGCCAGCAGCCCGCGGGACAGGGGCCGGCGTCTGGCTTTCTTT
TRBV9	TRBD2	.	TRBJ2-1	CASSVGGLAGVGEQFF	TGTGCCAGCAGCGTAGGGGGACTAGCGGGAGTCGGGGAGCAGTTCTTC
TRBV27	TRBD2	.	TRBJ2-7	CASSLSSGLADYEQYF	TGTGCCAGCAGTTTATCTTCGGGACTAGCTGATTACGAGCAGTACTTC
TRBV13	.	.	TRBJ1-3	CASSLLRASSGNTIYF	TGTGCCAGCAGTTTGCTGAGGGCGTCCTCTGGAAACACCATATATTTT
TRBV19	.	once	TRBJ2-1	CASYGWSGEQFF	TGTGCCAGTTACGGTTGGTCCGGTGAGCAGTTCTTC
TRBV6-6	.	once	TRBJ1-2	CASSRVGDKRSRNYGYTF	TGTGCCAGCAGTCGAGTCGGGGACAAACGAAGCCGTAACTATGGCTACACCTTC
TRBV30	.	.	TRBJ2-1	CAWSSTKYNEQFF	TGTGCCTGGAGTTCTACGAAATACAATGAGCAGTTCTTC
TRBV4-3	.	.	TRBJ2-2	CASSSTSGYTGELFF	TGCGCCAGCAGCTCGACCTCAGGGTACACCGGGGAGCTGTTTTTT
TRBV1	.	.	TRBJ2-1	CTSSQPLAAPSSSYNEQFF	TGCACCAGCAGCCAGCCACTAGCCGCACCTTCAAGCTCCTACAATGAGCAGTTCTTC
TRBV7-8	TRBD1	.	TRBJ1-5	CASSSIGTGGSHQPQHF	TGTGCCAGCAGCTCCATCGGGACAGGGGGATCGCATCAGCCCCAGCATTTT
TRBV4-2	TRBD2	.	TRBJ2-7	CASSQEVGSGRSTAYEQYF	TGTGCCAGCAGCCAAGAGGTCGGTAGCGGGAGATCAACCGCCTACGAGCAGTACTTC
TRBV11-3	TRBD2	.	TRBJ2-1	CASSLDSTSGTIILYSYNEQFF	TGTGCCAGCAGCTTAGATTCGACTAGCGGGACGATTATCTTGTACTCCTACAATGAGCAGTTCTTC
TRBV12-3/TRBV12-4	.	.	TRBJ2-1	CATTENYNEQFF	TGTGCCACCACTGAGAATTACAATGAGCAGTTCTTC
TRBV27	.	once	TRBJ1-6	CASKITGGYNSPLHF	TGTGCCAGCAAAATTACGGGCGGGTATAATTCACCCCTCCACTTT
TRBV6-5	.	once	TRBJ2-3	CASNRRHLTDTQYF	TGTGCCAGCAATAGACGGCACCTCACAGATACGCAGTATTTT
TRBV11-2	.	once	TRBJ2-2	CASSLDGSTGELFF	TGTGCCAGCAGCTTAGATGGGAGCACCGGGGAGCTGTTTTTT
TRBV6-5	.	.	TRBJ1-5	CASSKVATQPQHF	TGTGCCAGCAGTAAGGTAGCCACTCAGCCCCAGCATTTT
TRBV29-1	.	.	TRBJ2-2	CSVDRVDTGELFF	TGCAGCGTTGACCGGGTCGACACCGGGGAGCTGTTTTTT
TRBV10-3	TRBD2	.	TRBJ2-7	CAISEPMGIAGGRAILYF	TGTGCCATCAGTGAGCCCATGGGTATAGCGGGAGGCCGTGCGATCTTGTACTTC
TRBV6-5	.	once	TRBJ2-3	CASRSGRFSTDTQYF	TGTGCCAGCCGCTCGGGGCGCTTTAGCACAGATACGCAGTATTTT
TRBV24-1	TRBD1	.	TRBJ2-3	CATSDLPPQGASTDTQYF	TGTGCCACCAGTGATTTGCCCCCACAGGGGGCAAGCACAGATACGCAGTATTTT
TRBV6-2/TRBV6-3	.	.	TRBJ2-1	CASSYSKRMGQFF	TGTGCCAGCAGTTACTCGAAACGCATGGGGCAGTTCTTC
TRBV20-1	TRBD2	.	TRBJ2-5	CSASGLAGATQYF	TGCAGTGCTAGTGGGCTAGCGGGTGCCACCCAGTACTTC
TRBV19	.	.	TRBJ2-3	CATQGGASVWDTQYF	TGTGCCACCCAGGGCGGGGCTAGCGTTTGGGATACGCAGTATTTT
TRBV10-3	.	few	TRBJ2-4	CAISATDSKNIQYF	TGTGCCATCAGCGCCACGGACTCCAAAAACATTCAGTACTTC
TRBV6-5	.	.	TRBJ2-7	CASSPLTGTYEQYF	TGTGCCAGCAGTCCCCTCACGGGTACCTACGAGCAGTACTTC
TRBV10-1	TRBD2	.	TRBJ2-1	CASSEGLGLAGDEQFF	TGCGCCAGCAGTGAGGGGTTGGGACTAGCGGGAGATGAGCAGTTCTTC
TRBV28	TRBD1	.	TRBJ1-2	CASSSPGTGSSPYYGYTF	TGTGCCAGCAGTTCTCCCGGGACAGGGTCATCTCCTTACTATGGCTACACCTTC
TRBV24-1	.	few	TRBJ1-2	CATSDRPYGVGGYTF	TGTGCCACCAGTGATCGACCCTATGGGGTCGGGGGCTACACCTTC
TRBV4-3	TRBD1	.	TRBJ2-5	CASSRDRQETQYF	TGCGCCAGCAGCCGGGACAGGCAAGAGACCCAGTACTTC
TRBV19	.	.	TRBJ2-3	CASSMRGDTQYF	TGTGCCAGTAGTATGAGAGGGGATACGCAGTATTTT
TRBV28	.	once	TRBJ1-6	CASSLLRGHDSPLHF	TGTGCCAGCAGTTTACTTCGGGGGCATGATTCACCCCTCCACTTT
TRBV6-6	.	.	TRBJ1-3	CASRPPPGEVGGYF	TGTGCCAGCAGACCCCCGCCGGGGGAGGTAGGCGGATATTTT
TRBV14	.	.	TRBJ1-4	CASSYDGSGLKGKLFF	TGTGCCAGCAGCTATGATGGCTCCGGGCTAAAGGGAAAACTGTTTTTT
TRBV3-1/TRBV3-2	.	.	TRBJ2-7	CASSDNDGTYEQYF	TGTGCCAGCAGCGATAATGACGGTACCTACGAGCAGTACTTC
TRBV19	.	once	TRBJ1-1	CASSRRWGRGTEAFF	TGTGCCAGTAGCCGACGTTGGGGCAGGGGCACTGAAGCTTTCTTT
TRBV5-1	TRBD1	.	TRBJ2-5	CASSRDREALIGETQYF	TGCGCCAGCAGCCGGGACAGGGAAGCGCTAATAGGGGAGACCCAGTACTTC
TRBV7-8	TRBD1	.	TRBJ1-2	CASSLADSGGYGYTF	TGTGCCAGCAGCTTAGCGGACTCAGGGGGCTATGGCTACACCTTC
TRBV11-2	.	.	TRBJ2-1	CASRRREDPYNEQFF	TGTGCCAGCAGACGACGTGAGGACCCCTACAATGAGCAGTTCTTC
TRBV4-2	TRBD2	.	TRBJ2-7	CASSHSGGWSSGSPSSYEQYF	TGTGCCAGCAGCCATTCAGGGGGCTGGTCTAGCGGGAGCCCCAGCTCCTACGAGCAGTACTTC
TRBV9	TRBD2	.	TRBJ2-1	CANSASRLAASYNEQFF	TGTGCCAACAGCGCCTCTCGACTAGCGGCCTCCTACAATGAGCAGTTCTTC